These 3 T cell receptor beta chains originate from one sample sequenced in a study of vaccination effects on CD4 cells after COVID-19. No antigen has been assigned to these receptors. Profiled with immunoSEQ multiplex PCR; TCRdb holds only in-frame clones, not every one. The sample has tens of thousands of clones, roughly 72% seen once. The authors isolated CD4+ T cells after around 11 days of culture. The material was CD4+ T cells from PBMCs cultured without peptide, obtained before COVID-19 vaccination. These receptors all stem from a human donor who had a prior SARS-CoV-2 infection.

The chain combines TRBV6-5 with TRBJ1-2; weak D call: TRBD1 (6 bases). There are 13 residues in the CDR3. Germline CDR1 and CDR2: MNHEY and SVGAGI. The V end was cut by 8 bases, the J end by 8 bases, with 18 bases between. For the CDR3, the DNA is TGTGCCAGCGGACTCCCGTCTCAGGGGGGCTACACCTTC. Its protein product is CASGLPSQGGYTF.

The chain employs TRBV19 and TRBJ2-7; 7 bases match TRBD1. Per the germline V gene, CDR1 is LNHDA and CDR2 is SQIVND (reference sequence). The CDR3 runs 14 residues. Trimming cost V 5 bases and J 1 base; bases outside gene matches: 5. CDR3 amino acids: CASSPGGGSYEQYF. The DNA of the CDR3 is TGTGCCAGTAGTCCAGGGGGTGGGTCCTACGAGCAGTACTTC.

The rearrangement joins TRBV30 to TRBJ2-2; 7 positions match TRBD1. J lost 0 bases, V lost 8 bases, and 9 bases had no gene match. This CDR3 has 15 amino acids. Per the germline V gene, CDR1 is GTSNPN and CDR2 is SVGIG (reference sequence). The CDR3 sequence is CALRGGSTNTGELFF. CDR3 bases: TGTGCCCTCCGAGGGGGCTCGACGAACACCGGGGAGCTGTTTTTT.